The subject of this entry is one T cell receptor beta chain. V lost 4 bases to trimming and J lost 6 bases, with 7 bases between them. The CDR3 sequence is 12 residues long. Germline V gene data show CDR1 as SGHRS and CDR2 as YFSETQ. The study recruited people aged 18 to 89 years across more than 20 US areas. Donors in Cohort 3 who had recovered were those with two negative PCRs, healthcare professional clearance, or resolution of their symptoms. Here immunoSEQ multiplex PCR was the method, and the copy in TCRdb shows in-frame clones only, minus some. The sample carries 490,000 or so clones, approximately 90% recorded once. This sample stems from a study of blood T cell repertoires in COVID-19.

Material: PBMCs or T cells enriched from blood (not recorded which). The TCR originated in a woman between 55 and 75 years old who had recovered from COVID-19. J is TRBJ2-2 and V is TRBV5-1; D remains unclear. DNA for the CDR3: TGCGCCAGCAGCCTCACTGCCGGGGAGCTGTTTTTT. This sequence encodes CASSLTAGELFF.